The subject of this entry is one T cell receptor (beta chain). The CDR3 is 15 amino acids. CDR1 and CDR2 (germline): MGHRA, YSYEKL. V lost 1 base to trimming and J lost 2 bases, with 9 bases between them. This specimen belongs to a study of technical replicates of blood from several donors. Sequencing was performed with immunoSEQ multiplex PCR; in TCRdb, only in-frame clones are kept and a portion is missing. Of about 53,000 clones listed, around 84% are singletons. V usage is TRBV4-1 and J usage is TRBJ1-5, with D hard to call. The sample was PBMCs. The source is a human donor in good health. Some clones in this sample may be carry-over from other donors' samples. The CDR3 protein is CASSQVYLGNQPQHF. The DNA of the CDR3 is TGCGCCAGCAGCCAAGTCTACCTGGGCAATCAGCCCCAGCATTTT.